Listed below are T cell receptor beta chains from one sample, sequenced in a study of shared clonotypes between healthy human individuals. The table came from immunoSEQ multiplex PCR; TCRdb's copy has only in-frame clones and leaves some out. The sample holds some 350,000 clones, around 72% seen once. The sequencing input was memory CD4+ T cells sorted from blood. The origin of the receptors is a man younger than 40 in good health. Each CDR3 is given without its conserved first and last residue. Each record gives: V gene, CDR3 protein.

TRBV1	TSSQRGLHYNEQF
TRBV11-2	ASSLEWGDQETQY
TRBV5-4	ASSQSNNEKLF
TRBV5-8	ASSINRGAWPLLDEKLF
TRBV6-1	ASSSETDIQY
TRBV9	ASSVAGSPDTDTQY
TRBV29-1	SVALSGSQETQY
TRBV29-1	SVMGEALSY
TRBV9	ASSPRGLSLRGRISGYT
TRBV29-1	SVGGRGSRTYEQY
TRBV27	ASSLMSGIGKNIQY
TRBV5-4	ASSLGGGNTIY
TRBV2	ASSQTGVETQY
TRBV18	ASSRSGANVLT
TRBV7-2	ASSLIRGQGAYEQY
TRBV19	ASSTYTSIPRNEQF
TRBV30	AWSSGQIRFYEQY
TRBV7-6	ASSLVPVLAGGTDTQY
TRBV5-6	ASSPRLSSTYEQY
TRBV29-1	SVVEGWSDNTEAF
TRBV2	YPGLDNEKLF
TRBV18	ASSPLQGADTQY
TRBV9	ASSVVSGGADEQY
TRBV11-3	ASSRGDREQY
TRBV28	ASSLFGGELF
TRBV27	ASSATGTSGRAPYEQY